This T cell receptor (beta chain) is from a study of blood T cell repertoires in COVID-19. Trimming stripped 2 bases from V and 0 bases from J, with 14 bases between. The CDR3 runs to 16 residues. Measured with immunoSEQ multiplex PCR; TCRdb has only the in-frame clones, and not every one. This table holds 200,000 or so clones, around 80% found once. This clone came up once. This TCR derives from an elderly woman with COVID-19, enrolled during active disease. The sample was peripheral blood. The rearrangement joins TRBV23-1 to TRBJ2-7, with a possible D match to TRBD2 (6 bases). TRBV23-1 is classed as an ORF, of uncertain function. CDR3 nucleotides: TGCGCCAGCAGTCAACCCAACCCCGGGGGCTCCTACGAGCAGTACTTC. Translation: CASSQPNPGGSYEQYF.